This T cell receptor (beta chain) originates from a study of cytomegalovirus exposure and HLA in healthy donors. PCR amplification relied on 60 Vbeta primers (plus 13 Jbeta primers). Repertoires were generated with immunoSEQ multiplex PCR, while TCRdb's copy carries only in-frame clones and drops some. This table holds 100,000 to 150,000 clones, approximately 15% found once. Donors were nominally healthy when sampled, though unrecorded immune exposures were likely. The CDR3 is 14 residues long. The germline CDR1 and CDR2 sequences are SGDLS and YYNGEE. V gave up 1 base and J gave up 0 bases, with 4 bases separating them.

This clonotype originated in a woman aged 18-29 years in good health and CMV-seronegative. The chain carries TRBV9 and TRBJ2-2; no reliable D call. The material sequenced was PBMCs. In DNA form, the CDR3 reads TGTGCCAGCAGCGTACAATCGAACACCGGGGAGCTGTTTTTT. Residues: CASSVQSNTGELFF.